The 12 T cell receptor beta chains listed next were all sequenced from one sample in a study of T cell clonality in common variable immunodeficiency (dated by TCRdb to between 2014 and 2017). The library was generated by the immunoSEQ multiplex PCR assay. The immuneACCESS repertoire file appears here via TCRdb, limited to in-frame rearrangements. These files lack a portion of the clones; in checked studies, under half of the deficit traces to unresolved V genes, and the cause of the others is not known. The table for this sample lists roughly 34,000 clones, none of them counted only once. The ten largest make up approximately 0.94% of the sample. The specimen sequenced was peripheral blood mononuclear cells. These receptors were taken from a person aged 18 to 75 in good health.

This clone was counted only a few times. The read ends 3 residues before the CDR3 terminus; that terminus is restored from the germline J gene. This chain connects TRBV7-8 to TRBJ1-3; a possible D gene is TRBD1 (6 bases). Germline CDR1 SGHVS, CDR2 FQNEAQ. V gave up 2 bases and J gave up 6 bases, with 17 bases separating them. The CDR3 has 16 amino acids. The CDR3 bases that were read are TGTGCCAGCAGCTTAAGGGTCGGGGGGGCGGAAAACACC. Translation gives CASSLRVGGAENT. The entire CDR3 sequence reads CASSLRVGGAENTIYF. Full variable domain (rest looked up from reference TRBV7-8 and TRBJ1-3): GAGVSQSPRYKVAKRGQDVALRCDPISGHVSLFWYQQALGQGPEFLTYFQNEAQLDKSGLPSDRFFAERPEGSVSTLKIQRTQQEDSAVYLCASSLRVGGAENTIYFGEGSWLTVV.

This clone showed up many times. The CDR3 is CASSLSRLHFEETQYF. The CDR3 DNA, read in part, is TGTGCCAGCAGTTTATCCCGCTTACATTTTGAAGAGACC. The V call is TRBV12-3 or TRBV12-4, the J call TRBJ2-5; the D is unclear. The missing CDR3 end, 3 residues past where the read stops, is filled in from the germline J gene. The CDR3 has 16 residues. Trimming removed 2 bases from V and 3 bases from J, with 16 bases in between.

There are many counts of this clone. The read terminates 3 residues before the CDR3 end, so the remaining end is supplied by the germline J gene. The V call is TRBV20-1, the J call TRBJ2-7, with a weak D call TRBD1 (6 bases). Germline values: CDR1 DFQATT, CDR2 SNEGSKA (reference sequence). V lost 0 bases and J 6 bases, leaving 15 bases between the germline ends. The CDR3 is 14 amino acids. CDR3 in amino acids: CSARDRDTQAEQYF. The CDR3 DNA, read in part, is TGCAGTGCTAGAGATCGGGACACCCAGGCCGAG.

This clone was observed a few times. The likely explanation is a read error, given a far larger clone one base away. With the read ending 3 residues before the CDR3 end, the germline J gene is used to fill in that end. This sample includes further DNA sequences coding for the same CDR3. The gene calls are TRBV30 and TRBJ2-1, with D possibly being TRBD1 (5 bases). Between the trimmed V and J ends, which lost 5 bases and 3 bases, there was a span of 14 bases. Per germline, CDR1 GTSNPN and CDR2 SVGIG (reference sequence). The CDR3 loop spans 14 amino acids. The sequenced CDR3 bases are TGTGCCTGGGACTCCGACAGTTTCTACAATGAG. It specifies CAWDSDSFYNE. The full-length CDR3 reads as CAWDSDSFYNEQFF.

There are a few counts of this clone. CDR3 sequence: CASSSPGRRYGYTF. The covered CDR3 bases are TGTGCCAGCAGCTCCCCAGGGCGCCGCTATGGC. The chain links TRBV11-2 to TRBJ1-2; tentative D call: TRBD1 (5 bases). The read gets to within 3 residues of the CDR3 end, and the germline J gene fills in the rest. Germline V gene lookup returns CDR1 SGHAT and CDR2 FQNNGV. V was cut by 4 bases and J by 4 bases, with 13 bases left in between. The CDR3 sequence is 14 residues long.

This clone was detected many times. From the germline J gene comes the end of the CDR3, since the read stops 3 residues before it. The chain recombines TRBV20-1 with TRBJ2-5, with TRBD1 as a possible D gene (5 bases). The ends were cut back, 0 bases at V and 4 bases at J, with 15 bases in the middle. From germline, CDR1 is DFQATT and CDR2 SNEGSKA (reference sequence). The CDR3 sequence is 15 residues long. The CDR3: CSARDIAQGAETQYF. The CDR3 bases that were read are TGCAGTGCTAGAGACATAGCTCAAGGGGCAGAGACC.

This clone appeared many times. Sequencing ends 3 residues short of the CDR3 end; the germline J gene provides the rest. The V and J genes are TRBV7-2 and TRBJ2-2; D unresolved. Germline V gene data show CDR1 as SGHTA and CDR2 as FQGNSA. CDR3 length: 13 residues. V dropped 1 base and J dropped 7 bases, with 7 bases sitting between them. The DNA read from the CDR3 is TGTGCCAGCAGCTTAGTCGGTGACGGGGAG. This sequence encodes CASSLVGDGE. The entire CDR3 is CASSLVGDGELFF.

In this sample, this clone turned up many times. The read falls 3 residues short of the CDR3 end, and the missing part is taken from the germline J gene. The chain links TRBV4-1 to TRBJ1-2; 8 bases align to TRBD1. Germline V gene data show CDR1 as MGHRA and CDR2 as YSYEKL. The ends lost 2 bases at V and 1 base at J; junction bases unmatched: 12. The CDR3 has 18 residues. CDR3 in amino acids: CASSQTLGQAILNYGYTF. CDR3 DNA (partial): TGCGCCAGCAGCCAAACCCTGGGACAGGCGATACTTAACTATGGC.

This clone was seen at least ten times. The missing CDR3 end, 3 residues past where the read stops, is filled in from the germline J gene. The chain carries TRBV7-6 and TRBJ2-2; D is ambiguous. Germline lookup yields CDR1 SGHVS and CDR2 FNYEAQ. V shed 7 bases and J shed 1 base, with 16 bases lying between them. The CDR3 extends over 16 amino acids. The sequenced part of the CDR3 DNA is TGTGCCAGCACCCAAGTCGCTCAGCGGAACACCGGGGAG. It codes for CASTQVAQRNTGE. The full CDR3 protein reads CASTQVAQRNTGELFF.

This clone was counted many times. The CDR3 here is CASSLGGQGEETQYF. Partial CDR3 DNA: TGTGCCAGCAGCTTGGGCGGGCAGGGGGAGGAGACC. The V and J genes are TRBV5-4 and TRBJ2-5; 7 nucleotides agree with TRBD1. The read falls 3 residues short of the CDR3 end, and the missing part is taken from the germline J gene. Trimming cost V 0 bases and J 5 bases; bases outside gene matches: 7. Germline CDR1 is SGHNT and CDR2 is YYREEE (reference sequence). This CDR3 spans 15 amino acids. The full variable domain, rest sourced from reference TRBV5-4 and TRBJ2-5, is ETGVTQSPTHLIKTRGQQVTLRCSSQSGHNTVSWYQQALGQGPQFIFQYYREEENGRGNFPPRFSGLQFPNYSSELNVNALELDDSALYLCASSLGGQGEETQYFGPGTRLLVL.

This clone was seen at least ten times. CDR3 sequence reads: CASSYSGTRFLETQYF. CDR3 DNA (partial): TGTGCCAGCAGTTACTCCGGGACTAGATTTCTCGAGACC. The chain employs TRBV6-2 or TRBV6-3 and TRBJ2-5; 8 bases fit TRBD2. The read comes to an end 3 residues before the CDR3 does, leaving the germline J gene to fill in the end. Trimming took 0 bases from V and 5 from J; bases not matched to a gene: 8. This CDR3 is 16 amino acids long. CDR1 is MNHEY, CDR2 SVGEGT, per germline.

Many counts were recorded for this clone. Coverage ceases 3 residues before the CDR3 finishes, and the germline J gene fills in the end. This same CDR3 is encoded by further DNA sequences in the sample. This chain links TRBV30 with TRBJ1-3; unclear D gene. Germline V CDR1 and CDR2: GTSNPN, SVGIG (reference sequence). Trimming took off 0 bases at V and 3 bases at J, with 3 bases between the two ends. This CDR3 spans 12 amino acids. The CDR3 is CAWSVGGNTIYF. The DNA read from the CDR3 is TGTGCCTGGAGTGTAGGTGGAAACACC.